These 16 T cell receptor beta chains came from one sample sequenced in a study of blood T cell repertoires in COVID-19. Generated by immunoSEQ multiplex PCR, the TCRdb table keeps only in-frame clones and is missing some. The sample lists hundreds of thousands of clones, under 90% occurring once. Sequencing was done on a sample of PBMCs or T cells enriched from blood (not recorded which). The origin of the receptors is a woman between 40 and 55 years old who had been exposed to COVID-19.

The CDR3 loop is CASSVVPGVEQYF. The CDR3 DNA follows: TGTGCCAGCAGCGTAGTCCCAGGGGTCGAGCAGTACTTC. The chain couples TRBV9 to TRBJ2-7; tentative D call: TRBD1 (6 bases). Germline CDR1 reads SGDLS; CDR2 reads YYNGEE. Trimming removed 0 bases from V and 6 bases from J, with 10 bases in between. The CDR3 totals 13 residues.

V is TRBV30 and J is TRBJ2-5; 8 nucleotides agree with TRBD1. Per germline, CDR1 GTSNPN and CDR2 SVGIG (reference sequence). This CDR3 has 12 residues. With 5 bases clipped from V and 5 bases from J, the junction kept 4 bases outside the gene matches. CDR3 amino acids: CAWAGQVETQYF. The CDR3 DNA is TGTGCCTGGGCGGGACAGGTGGAGACCCAGTACTTC.

CDR3 in DNA: TGTGCCATCAGTGAGCAGCGGGGCTCCCCGCTCAATGGCTACACCTTC. Translation gives CAISEQRGSPLNGYTF. J is TRBJ1-2 and V is TRBV10-3; possibly TRBD1 for D (5 bases). Trimming stripped 2 bases from V and 6 bases from J, with 19 bases between. This CDR3 has 16 amino acids. Germline-derived CDR1 and CDR2 are ENHRY and SYGVKD.

This clone was observed a handful of times. The chain employs TRBV7-8 and TRBJ2-1; 8 bases align to TRBD2. Germline CDR1 is SGHVS and CDR2 is FQNEAQ. The trim removed 3 bases at V and 1 base at J, leaving 2 bases unmatched. The CDR3 has 15 residues. CDR3 bases: TGTGCCAGCAGCTTGAGACTAGCGTCCTACAATGAGCAGTTCTTC. It encodes CASSLRLASYNEQFF.

The CDR3 spells CASSSGTWTSGVNTQYF. CDR3 nucleotide sequence: TGTGCCAGCAGCTCCGGTACGTGGACTAGCGGGGTAAATACGCAGTATTTT. The chain combines TRBV11-2 with TRBJ2-3; 12 bases map to TRBD2. The CDR3 runs to 17 residues. Germline values: CDR1 SGHAT, CDR2 FQNNGV. The trim removed 4 bases at V and 7 bases at J, leaving 12 bases unmatched.

The genes are TRBV19 and TRBJ2-5; D is perhaps TRBD2 (6 bases). V lost 5 bases and J lost 7, with 17 bases in between. Germline assignment: CDR1 LNHDA and CDR2 SQIVND (reference sequence). The CDR3 is 14 amino acids. CDR3 nucleotides: TGTGCCAGTAGTGGGGTGGACTATCTTGGGACCCAGTACTTC. It encodes CASSGVDYLGTQYF.

This chain links TRBV7-2 with TRBJ2-7, with a weak D call TRBD2 (6 bases). CDR3 length: 15 amino acids. Germline V gives CDR1 SGHTA, CDR2 FQGNSA. V was pared by 3 bases and J by 4 bases, with 16 bases between. The CDR3 nucleotides read TGTGCCAGCAGCTTTGGGCAGGGAGGCGGGTACGAGCAGTACTTC. Amino acid sequence: CASSFGQGGGYEQYF.

This clone was recorded a few times. CDR3: CASSLTGTAGNTIYF. The CDR3 coding sequence is TGCGCCAGCAGCTTGACCGGGACAGCTGGAAACACCATATATTTT. V and J are TRBV5-1 and TRBJ1-3, with 7 bases fitting TRBD1. J lost 2 bases, V lost 1 base, and 3 bases had no gene match. The CDR3 covers 15 residues. Germline V gene lookup returns CDR1 SGHRS and CDR2 YFSETQ.

This clone was detected only a few times. The rearrangement uses TRBV28 and TRBJ1-2; D may be TRBD1 (6 bases). V was pared by 3 bases and J by 3 bases, with 11 bases between. The CDR3 has 14 amino acids. Germline assignment: CDR1 MDHEN and CDR2 SYDVKM. For the CDR3, the DNA is TGTGCCAGCAGTTTCCGGACAGCCCACTATGGCTACACCTTC. The encoded protein is CASSFRTAHYGYTF.

V and J are TRBV11-3 and TRBJ2-3; 7 bases line up with TRBD2. Germline lookup yields CDR1 SGHNT and CDR2 YENEEA. The CDR3 has 14 residues. Unmatched junction bases numbered 0, after V lost 0 bases and J lost 3 bases. The CDR3 is CASSLEGGTDTQYF. CDR3 bases: TGTGCCAGCAGCTTAGAGGGAGGGACAGATACGCAGTATTTT. Using reference TRBV11-3 and TRBJ2-3 for the parts outside the CDR3, the full variable domain is EAGVVQSPRYKIIEKKQPVAFWCNPISGHNTLYWYLQNLGQGPELLIRYENEEAVDDSQLPKDRFSAERLKGVDSTLKIQPAELGDSAVYLCASSLEGGTDTQYFGPGTRLTVL.

V usage is TRBV7-2 and J usage is TRBJ2-2; D is unclear. There are 15 residues in the CDR3. The germline V gene has CDR1 SGHTA and CDR2 FQGNSA. V lost 9 bases to trimming and J lost 0 bases, with 14 bases between them. CDR3 nucleotide sequence: TGTGCCAGTCTACCATTTAGCCCGAACACCGGGGAGCTGTTTTTT. Encoded protein: CASLPFSPNTGELFF.

V and J are TRBV27 and TRBJ1-5; D ambiguous. The V and J ends lost 3 bases and 7 bases respectively, with 16 bases between them. CDR1 MNHEY and CDR2 SMNVEV come from the germline V gene (reference sequence). The CDR3 covers 15 residues. The CDR3 nucleotides read TGTGCCAGCAGTTTTTCAGGTGGTGACGTCCAGCCCCAGCATTTT. Its translation: CASSFSGGDVQPQHF.

This chain uses TRBV11-2 with TRBJ2-1; D gene ambiguous. CDR3 length equals 12 residues. Trimming cost V 5 bases and J 14 bases, with 16 bases left between them. Per the germline V gene, CDR1 is SGHAT and CDR2 is FQNNGV. DNA of the CDR3: TGTGCCAGCAGCCCGACCGACTCGACCGAGTTCTTC. This sequence encodes CASSPTDSTEFF.

The chain uses TRBV6-2 or TRBV6-3 and TRBJ2-5; D remains ambiguous. Germline V gene sequence: CDR1 MNHEY, CDR2 SVGEGT. The CDR3 spans 16 residues. The V gene lost 6 bases and the J gene lost 0 bases, with 17 bases spanning the gap. The CDR3 DNA reads as TGTGCCAGCAGCACCCTACCCCAAGTGTACCAAGAGACCCAGTACTTC. Amino acid sequence: CASSTLPQVYQETQYF.

This chain joins TRBV6-4 and TRBJ1-2; perhaps TRBD1 as D (6 bases). V shed 9 bases and J shed 4 bases, with 27 bases lying between them. The CDR3 spans 17 residues. Germline V lookup: CDR1 MRHNA, CDR2 SNTAGT. As DNA, the CDR3 is TGTGCCAGGGGGACTAGTGGGGGGACACCTCAATTCTATGGCTACACCTTC. As protein: CARGTSGGTPQFYGYTF.

This clone was detected a few times. V is TRBV5-6 and J is TRBJ1-2; possible D gene TRBD1, 5 bases. Germline V CDR1 and CDR2: SGHDT, YYEEEE. Trimming left V 0 bases short and J 3 bases short, with 18 bases between. There are 17 residues in the CDR3. The CDR3 sequence is CASSLDPGSPLDYGYTF. In DNA, the CDR3 is TGTGCCAGCAGCTTGGACCCAGGGTCTCCCCTTGACTATGGCTACACCTTC.